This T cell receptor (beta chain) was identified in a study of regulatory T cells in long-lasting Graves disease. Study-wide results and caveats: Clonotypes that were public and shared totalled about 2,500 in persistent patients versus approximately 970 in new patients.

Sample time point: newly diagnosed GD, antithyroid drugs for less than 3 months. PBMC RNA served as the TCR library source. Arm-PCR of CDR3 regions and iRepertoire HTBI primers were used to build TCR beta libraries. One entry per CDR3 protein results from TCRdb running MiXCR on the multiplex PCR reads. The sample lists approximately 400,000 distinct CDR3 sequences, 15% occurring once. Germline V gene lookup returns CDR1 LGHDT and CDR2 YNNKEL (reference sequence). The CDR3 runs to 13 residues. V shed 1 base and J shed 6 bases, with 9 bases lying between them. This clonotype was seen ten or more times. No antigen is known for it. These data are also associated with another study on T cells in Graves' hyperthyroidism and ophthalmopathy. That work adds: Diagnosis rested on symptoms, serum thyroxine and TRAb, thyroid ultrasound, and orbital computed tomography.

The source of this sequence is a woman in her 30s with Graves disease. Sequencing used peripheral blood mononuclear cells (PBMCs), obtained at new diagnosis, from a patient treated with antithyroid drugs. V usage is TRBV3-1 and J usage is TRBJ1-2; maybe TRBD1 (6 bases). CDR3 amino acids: CASSQARGHGYTF. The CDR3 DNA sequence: TGTGCCAGCAGCCAAGCCAGGGGCCATGGCTACACCTTC.